The rows below give T cell receptor beta chains drawn from one sample of a study of cytomegalovirus exposure and HLA in healthy donors. TCRdb's copy holds only in-frame clones and misses some; the assay was immunoSEQ multiplex PCR. This table holds 100,000 to 150,000 clones, over 60% found once. The material sequenced was PBMCs. These receptors came from a woman between 40 and 50 years old in good health and CMV-seropositive. Each CDR3 is given with its conserved first and last residue. The D gene is left open where the match is weak. Only some rows state a clone size, as once, few, many or a class for expanded clones.

j_call cdr3_length clone_size v_call d_call cdr3_aa cdr3_nt
TRBJ2-4 15 NA TRBV6-1 NA CASSEAQGGKNIQYF TGTGCCAGCAGTGAAGCGCAGGGGGGCAAAAACATTCAGTACTTC
TRBJ2-5 13 NA TRBV5-4 TRBD2 CASSSQGLVAQYF TGTGCCAGCAGCTCTCAGGGACTAGTGGCCCAGTACTTC
TRBJ1-1 14 NA TRBV28 NA CASSLLGGGTEAFF TGTGCCAGCAGTTTATTGGGGGGAGGCACTGAAGCTTTCTTT
TRBJ2-7 13 once TRBV11-2 TRBD2 CASSLVAGYEQYF TGTGCCAGCAGCTTAGTAGCGGGATACGAGCAGTACTTC
TRBJ2-1 15 few TRBV5-1 TRBD1 CASSASGQDYNEQFF TGCGCCAGCAGCGCCTCGGGACAGGATTACAATGAGCAGTTCTTC
TRBJ2-3 19 few TRBV6-1 TRBD2 CASSDWRLAGGHRTDTQYF TGTGCCAGCAGTGATTGGAGACTAGCGGGAGGCCACCGCACAGATACGCAGTATTTT
TRBJ2-3 15 NA TRBV6-5 NA CASSYSLQGRDTQYF TGTGCCAGCAGTTACTCTCTCCAGGGAAGGGATACGCAGTATTTT
TRBJ1-1 14 few TRBV5-6 NA CASSDGRGWTEAFF TGTGCCAGCAGCGACGGACGGGGGTGGACTGAAGCTTTCTTT
TRBJ2-7 16 NA TRBV5-6 TRBD2 CASSLGTSGSIHEQYF TGTGCCAGCAGCCTAGGGACTAGCGGGAGCATCCACGAGCAGTACTTC
TRBJ2-7 14 NA TRBV15 TRBD2 CATSLGGNSYEQYF TGTGCCACCAGCCTCGGGGGGAACTCCTACGAGCAGTACTTC
TRBJ2-4 18 few TRBV7-9 TRBD1 CSSSTHSRDSQAKNIQYF TGTTCCAGCAGCACACACTCCCGGGACAGCCAAGCCAAAAACATTCAGTACTTC
TRBJ2-5 14 NA TRBV7-8 TRBD2 CASKLALYQETQYF TGTGCCAGCAAACTAGCGCTGTACCAAGAGACCCAGTACTTC
TRBJ2-3 13 NA TRBV6-1 NA CASTRDSTDTQYF TGTGCCAGCACGCGGGATTCAACAGATACGCAGTATTTT
TRBJ2-1 15 few TRBV2 TRBD2 CASSEDSGRVNEQFF TGTGCCAGCAGTGAAGATAGCGGGAGAGTAAATGAGCAGTTCTTC
TRBJ1-2 13 few TRBV30 NA CAWRRAQGRGHTF TGTGCCTGGAGAAGGGCCCAGGGGAGGGGCCACACCTTC
TRBJ1-1 15 once TRBV5-1 NA CASRFATGLNTEAFF TGCGCCAGCAGATTCGCGACAGGATTGAACACTGAAGCTTTCTTT
TRBJ1-4 17 once TRBV19 NA CASSIVQGRSANEKLFF TGTGCCAGTAGTATAGTGCAGGGGCGCTCCGCAAATGAAAAACTGTTTTTT
TRBJ2-5 13 NA TRBV2 NA CASSSYSQETQYF TGTGCCAGCAGTAGCTACAGCCAAGAGACCCAGTACTTC
TRBJ2-7 15 NA TRBV4-1 TRBD1 CASSQDPGGSYEQYF TGCGCCAGCAGCCAAGATCCAGGGGGCTCCTACGAGCAGTACTTC
TRBJ1-2 13 few TRBV5-4 NA CASSLGRGYGYTF TGTGCCAGCAGCCTTGGACGGGGATATGGCTACACCTTC
TRBJ2-2 14 NA TRBV19 NA CASSTAGRRGELFF TGTGCCAGTAGTACGGCAGGGAGGCGCGGGGAGCTGTTTTTT
TRBJ2-5 15 once TRBV9 TRBD2 CASSVSAGEVGTQYF TGTGCCAGCAGCGTATCAGCGGGAGAGGTTGGGACCCAGTACTTC
TRBJ2-7 16 NA TRBV11-2 TRBD2 CASSLFGTSGTYEQYF TGTGCCAGCAGCCTATTCGGGACTAGCGGGACCTACGAGCAGTACTTC
TRBJ2-2 15 NA TRBV9 NA CASSVVQGLTGELFF TGTGCCAGCAGCGTAGTTCAGGGTCTCACCGGGGAGCTGTTTTTT
TRBJ2-7 12 NA TRBV30 NA CAWSDTWGQQYF TGTGCCTGGAGTGATACCTGGGGCCAGCAGTACTTC
TRBJ1-1 13 NA TRBV19 TRBD1 CASKEGAGTEAFF TGTGCCAGTAAGGAGGGGGCTGGCACTGAAGCTTTCTTT
TRBJ2-7 13 NA TRBV10-2 NA CASSETGRYEQYF TGCGCCAGCAGTGAGACAGGGCGGTACGAGCAGTACTTC
TRBJ2-1 15 NA TRBV6-1 NA CASSDRQGSYNEQFF TGTGCCAGCAGTGATCGGCAGGGTTCCTACAATGAGCAGTTCTTC
TRBJ2-1 14 NA TRBV9 TRBD1 CASSVGTGGNEQFF TGTGCCAGCAGCGTAGGGACAGGAGGCAATGAGCAGTTCTTC
TRBJ2-1 13 NA TRBV6-1 NA CASRPVGGSKEFF TGTGCCAGCAGACCCGTGGGGGGTTCTAAGGAGTTCTTC
TRBJ2-2 17 few TRBV4-2 NA CASSPTSGGRGTGELFF TGTGCCAGCAGTCCTACGTCCGGAGGGCGGGGCACCGGGGAGCTGTTTTTT
TRBJ2-7 15 NA TRBV9 NA CASSVYRDSDYEQYF TGTGCCAGCAGCGTATACCGGGACTCCGACTACGAGCAGTACTTC
TRBJ2-5 12 NA TRBV7-9 NA CASSRGQETQYF TGTGCCAGCAGTAGGGGACAAGAGACCCAGTACTTC
TRBJ2-1 15 few TRBV7-2 TRBD2 CASSLRTSSYNEQFF TGTGCCAGCAGCTTGCGGACTAGCTCCTACAATGAGCAGTTCTTC
TRBJ2-3 14 NA TRBV5-1 TRBD2 CASSYIAGDDTQYF TGCGCCAGCAGCTACATAGCGGGAGACGATACGCAGTATTTT
TRBJ1-2 14 NA TRBV2 NA CASSDMGGSYGYTF TGTGCCAGCAGTGATATGGGGGGTTCCTATGGCTACACCTTC
TRBJ1-1 14 NA TRBV6-5 NA CASNGRTLNTEAFF TGTGCCAGCAATGGACGGACACTGAACACTGAAGCTTTCTTT
TRBJ2-7 15 NA TRBV28 NA CASSYGAHDPYEQYF TGTGCCAGCAGTTATGGGGCACACGACCCCTACGAGCAGTACTTC
TRBJ2-7 15 NA TRBV2 TRBD2 CASTPGGSRSYEQYF TGTGCCAGCACCCCGGGAGGGTCTCGCTCCTACGAGCAGTACTTC
TRBJ1-3 15 NA TRBV6-4 NA CASSDSRSSGNTIYF TGTGCCAGCAGTGACTCACGGAGCTCTGGAAACACCATATATTTT
TRBJ1-4 13 once TRBV30 TRBD1 CAWRDRVGEKLFF TGTGCCTGGAGGGACAGGGTAGGAGAAAAACTGTTTTTT
TRBJ1-2 14 NA TRBV7-8 NA CASSLAGGGYGYTF TGTGCCAGCAGCTTAGCGGGGGGTGGGTATGGCTACACCTTC
TRBJ1-1 14 NA TRBV28 NA CASSLKLMNTEAFF TGTGCCAGCAGTTTAAAGCTCATGAACACTGAAGCTTTCTTT
TRBJ2-7 13 NA TRBV7-9 NA CASTGNGVYEQYF TGTGCCAGCACCGGCAACGGAGTCTACGAGCAGTACTTC
TRBJ2-1 15 NA TRBV7-9 NA CASSLGRFSYNEQFF TGTGCCAGCAGCTTAGGCAGGTTTTCCTACAATGAGCAGTTCTTC